Below, 13 T cell receptor beta chains from the same sample are listed, as sequenced in a study of blood T cell repertoires in COVID-19. Produced via immunoSEQ multiplex PCR; TCRdb's table is partial and in-frame only. The sample contains approximately 82,000 clones, almost 95% of which appear only once. The sample taken for sequencing was peripheral blood. Receptors originate from a woman between 55 and 75 years old with active COVID-19.

The V and J genes are TRBV5-6 and TRBJ2-4; tentative D call: TRBD1 (6 bases). V was clipped by 1 base and J by 0 bases, with 17 bases between them. Per the germline V gene, CDR1 is SGHDT and CDR2 is YYEEEE. The CDR3 runs to 18 residues. The CDR3 protein is CASSLHLPGAGAKNIQYF. For the CDR3, the DNA is TGTGCCAGCAGCTTGCATCTGCCAGGGGCCGGAGCCAAAAACATTCAGTACTTC.

The chain couples TRBV29-1 to TRBJ2-7, with 11 bases lining up with TRBD1. The CDR3 runs 12 residues. Trimming at V came to 7 bases and at J to 4 bases, leaving 3 bases not matched to a gene. Germline CDR1 is SQVTM and CDR2 is ANQGSEA. DNA for the CDR3: TGCAGCGGGGGGACAGGGGGATACGAGCAGTACTTC. This encodes CSGGTGGYEQYF.

V gene TRBV5-1 combines with J gene TRBJ1-5; D might be TRBD1 (6 bases). The V and J ends lost 0 bases and 0 bases respectively, with 7 bases between them. CDR1 and CDR2 from the germline V gene are SGHRS and YFSETQ. The CDR3 has 15 residues. The CDR3 here is CASSLGTVSNQPQHF. The CDR3 bases are TGCGCCAGCAGCTTGGGGACAGTTAGCAATCAGCCCCAGCATTTT.

The V call is TRBV28, the J call TRBJ2-7; 7 bases fit TRBD1. The J segment lost 4 bases and the V segment lost 6 bases, leaving 12 bases of the junction unmatched. CDR1 is MDHEN and CDR2 is SYDVKM in the germline V gene. This CDR3 has 15 amino acids. The CDR3 reads CASSRQGTTLYEQYF. As DNA, the CDR3 is TGTGCCAGCAGCCGACAGGGCACAACTTTATACGAGCAGTACTTC.

This clone was observed a single time. This chain connects TRBV28 to TRBJ1-5; D gene ambiguous. The CDR3 is 11 amino acids. The germline gives CDR1 MDHEN, CDR2 SYDVKM. V dropped 4 bases and J dropped 7 bases, with 5 bases sitting between them. CDR3 coding DNA: TGTGCCAGCAGTTCCATGCAGCCCCAGCATTTT. Protein product: CASSSMQPQHF. Combining the CDR3 with reference TRBV28 and TRBJ1-5 gives the whole variable domain DVKVTQSSRYLVKRTGEKVFLECVQDMDHENMFWYRQDPGLGLRLIYFSYDVKMKEKGDIPEGYSVSREKKERFSLILESASTNQTSMYLCASSSMQPQHFGDGTRLSIL.

The V and J genes are TRBV5-1 and TRBJ1-2; 9 nucleotides line up with TRBD1. Per the germline V gene, CDR1 is SGHRS and CDR2 is YFSETQ. The CDR3 length is 17 residues. Trimming cost V 3 bases and J 7 bases; bases outside gene matches: 16. CDR3 sequence reads: CASSSSMGGQGNGGYTF. The CDR3 nucleotides read TGCGCCAGCAGCTCCTCCATGGGGGGACAGGGTAACGGTGGCTACACCTTC.

This clone came up once. The chain has TRBV19 and TRBJ1-5; a weak D match, TRBD1 (6 bases). The CDR3 length is 14 residues. Germline CDR1 is LNHDA and CDR2 is SQIVND (reference sequence). Trimming stripped 6 bases from V and 3 bases from J, with 12 bases between. CDR3 residues: CASRLGQINQPQHF. The CDR3 coding sequence is TGTGCCAGTAGACTCGGACAGATCAATCAGCCCCAGCATTTT. The variable domain in full, completed from reference TRBV19 and TRBJ1-5, reads DGGITQSPKYLFRKEGQNVTLSCEQNLNHDAMYWYRQDPGQGLRLIYYSQIVNDFQKGDIAEGYSVSREKKESFPLTVTSAQKNPTAFYLCASRLGQINQPQHFGDGTRLSIL.

The chain is built from TRBV7-3 and TRBJ2-1, with 9 bases that match TRBD2. CDR1 is SGHTA, CDR2 FQGTGA, per germline. The J segment lost 5 bases and the V segment lost 4 bases, leaving 15 bases of the junction unmatched. The CDR3 totals 18 residues. CDR3 residues: CASSSTRLREGDNNEQFF. CDR3 sequence (DNA): TGTGCCAGCAGCTCCACACGGTTGCGGGAGGGGGATAACAATGAGCAGTTCTTC.

This clone showed up just once. This chain links TRBV6-5 with TRBJ2-6; D is ambiguous. This CDR3 spans 15 amino acids. CDR1 and CDR2 from the germline V gene are MNHEY and SVGAGI. Trimming left V 4 bases short and J 2 bases short, with 9 bases between. CDR3: CASSSRHPGANVLTF. The CDR3 nucleotides are TGTGCCAGCAGTTCCCGACATCCTGGGGCCAACGTCCTGACTTTC.

The chain carries TRBV28 and TRBJ2-7; possibly TRBD1 for D (6 bases). Germline CDR1 reads MDHEN; CDR2 reads SYDVKM. The CDR3 loop spans 13 amino acids. V dropped 4 bases and J dropped 3 bases, with 10 bases sitting between them. CDR3 in DNA: TGTGCCAGCAGTTCCGGGACACGCTACGAGCAGTACTTC. This sequence encodes CASSSGTRYEQYF.

The chain is built from TRBV19 and TRBJ2-1; D not resolved. This CDR3 has 15 residues. With 0 bases removed from V and 0 bases from J, the gap between germline ends came to 6 bases. Germline assignment: CDR1 LNHDA and CDR2 SQIVND (reference sequence). The CDR3 DNA sequence: TGTGCCAGTAGTATAGAGGCTAGCTCCTACAATGAGCAGTTCTTC. Its translation is CASSIEASSYNEQFF.

This clone turned up a few times. V is TRBV5-1 and J is TRBJ2-3; no definite D call. Germline loops: CDR1 SGHRS, CDR2 YFSETQ. Trimming shortened V by 0 bases and J by 2 bases, and 7 bases separated the two germline ends. The CDR3 is made up of 14 amino acids. The CDR3, as DNA: TGCGCCAGCAGCTTGGTACTGTTCACAGATACGCAGTATTTT. The encoded protein is CASSLVLFTDTQYF.

CDR3 sequence reads: CASSKGRTGEKTQYF. The DNA for the CDR3 is TGTGCCAGCAGCAAGGGCAGGACAGGGGAAAAGACCCAGTACTTC. The V call is TRBV28, the J call TRBJ2-5; TRBD1 agrees at 9 bases. J gave up 6 bases and V 6 bases, and 11 bases lay outside the gene matches. Germline lookup yields CDR1 MDHEN and CDR2 SYDVKM. CDR3 length: 15 residues.